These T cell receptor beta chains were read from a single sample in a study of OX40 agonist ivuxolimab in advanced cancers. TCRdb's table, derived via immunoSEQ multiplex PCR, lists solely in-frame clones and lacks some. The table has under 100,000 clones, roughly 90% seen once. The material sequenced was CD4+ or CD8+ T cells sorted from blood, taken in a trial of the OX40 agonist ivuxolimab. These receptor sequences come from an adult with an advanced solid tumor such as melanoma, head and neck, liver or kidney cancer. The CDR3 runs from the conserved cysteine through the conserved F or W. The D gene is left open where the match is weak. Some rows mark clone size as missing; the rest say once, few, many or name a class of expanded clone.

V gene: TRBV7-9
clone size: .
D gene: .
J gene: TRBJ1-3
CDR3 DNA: TGTGCCAGCAGCTCTGGCTTTGGAAACACCATATATTTT
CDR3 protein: CASSSGFGNTIYF

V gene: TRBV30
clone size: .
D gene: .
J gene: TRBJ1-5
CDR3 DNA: TGTGCCTGGAGTGCAACAGATGATCAGCCCCAGCATTTT
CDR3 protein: CAWSATDDQPQHF

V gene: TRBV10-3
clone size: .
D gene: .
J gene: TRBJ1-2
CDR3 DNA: TGTGCCATGACCGGGACGGTAAACTATGGCTACACCTTC
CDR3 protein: CAMTGTVNYGYTF

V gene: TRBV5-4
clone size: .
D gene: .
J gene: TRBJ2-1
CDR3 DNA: TGTGCCAGCAGCTTGGGTGGGGGCCAGTCCTACAATGAGCAGTTCTTC
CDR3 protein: CASSLGGGQSYNEQFF

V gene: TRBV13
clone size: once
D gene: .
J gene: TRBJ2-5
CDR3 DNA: TGTGCCAGCAGCTTAGGCGAGTCTTTAAAAGAGACCCAGTACTTC
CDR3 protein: CASSLGESLKETQYF

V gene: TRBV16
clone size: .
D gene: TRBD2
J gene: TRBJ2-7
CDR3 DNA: TGTGCCAGCAGCCAACCGGGACTAGCGGGGTCCAGGGACGAGCAGTACTTC
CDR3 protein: CASSQPGLAGSRDEQYF

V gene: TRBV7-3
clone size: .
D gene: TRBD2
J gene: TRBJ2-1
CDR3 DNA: TGTGCCAGCAGCAACCAAGCGGGATCCTCCTACAATGAGCAGTTCTTC
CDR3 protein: CASSNQAGSSYNEQFF

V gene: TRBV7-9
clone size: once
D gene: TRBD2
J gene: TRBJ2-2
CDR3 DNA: TGTGCCAGCAGCCCCGGGACTAGCGGGACAAACGGGGAGCTGTTTTTT
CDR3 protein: CASSPGTSGTNGELFF

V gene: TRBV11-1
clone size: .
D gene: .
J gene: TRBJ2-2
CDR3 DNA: TGTGCCAGCAGCTTATCGAGCGGCCACACCGGGGAGCTGTTTTTT
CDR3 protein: CASSLSSGHTGELFF

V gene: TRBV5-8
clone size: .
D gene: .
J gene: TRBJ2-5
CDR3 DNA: TGTGCCAGCAGCTTGACCCGTTCGGGTTTTCAAGAGACCCAGTACTTC
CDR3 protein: CASSLTRSGFQETQYF

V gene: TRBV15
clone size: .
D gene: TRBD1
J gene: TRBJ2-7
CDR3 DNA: TGTGCCACCAGCACAGGGGGCGAGCAGTACTTC
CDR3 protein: CATSTGGEQYF

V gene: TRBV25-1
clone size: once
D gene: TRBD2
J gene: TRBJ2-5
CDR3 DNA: TGTGCCAGCACCGACACTGCCCTAGCGGGCCAAGAGACCCAGTACTTC
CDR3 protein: CASTDTALAGQETQYF

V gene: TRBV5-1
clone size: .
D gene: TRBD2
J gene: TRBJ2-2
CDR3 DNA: TGCGCCAGCAGCATGGAAGCGGGAGGGCCCGGCGGGGAGCTGTTTTTT
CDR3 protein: CASSMEAGGPGGELFF

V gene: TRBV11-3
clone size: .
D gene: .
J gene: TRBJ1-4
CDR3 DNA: TGTGCCAGCAGCGACAGAGTTGCTGAAAAACTGTTTTTT
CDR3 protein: CASSDRVAEKLFF

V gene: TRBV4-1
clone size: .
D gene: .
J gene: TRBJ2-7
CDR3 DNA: TGCGCCAGCAGCCCAAGCAGGGCTTCTTCCTACGAGCAGTACTTC
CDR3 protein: CASSPSRASSYEQYF

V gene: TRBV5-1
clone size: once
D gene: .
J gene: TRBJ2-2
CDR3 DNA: TGCGCCAGCAGCTTGGGCAGGAGATTCGCGAACACCGGGGAGCTGTTTTTT
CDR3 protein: CASSLGRRFANTGELFF

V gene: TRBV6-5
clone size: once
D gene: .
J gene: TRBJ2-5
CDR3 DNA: TGTGCCAGCAGTTACTCGAGGGACACGGAGCAAGAGACCCAGTACTTC
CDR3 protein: CASSYSRDTEQETQYF

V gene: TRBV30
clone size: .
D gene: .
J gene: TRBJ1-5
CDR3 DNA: TGTGCCTGGAGTGTGGGAGAGGCCCAGCATTTT
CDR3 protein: CAWSVGEAQHF

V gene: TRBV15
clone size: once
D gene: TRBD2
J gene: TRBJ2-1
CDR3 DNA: TGTGCCACCAGCATCCTCAGGACTAGCGGTCACAATGAGCAGTTCTTC
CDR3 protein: CATSILRTSGHNEQFF

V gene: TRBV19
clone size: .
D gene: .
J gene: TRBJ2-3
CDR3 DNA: TGTGCCACCAGATACGAGGGAAGCACAGATACGCAGTATTTT
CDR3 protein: CATRYEGSTDTQYF

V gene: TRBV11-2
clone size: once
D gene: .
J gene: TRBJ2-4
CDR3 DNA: TGTGCCAGCAGCTCTCTCAGGAGAGCCAAAAACATTCAGTACTTC
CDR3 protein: CASSSLRRAKNIQYF

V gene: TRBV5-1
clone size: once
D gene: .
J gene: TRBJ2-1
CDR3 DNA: TGCGCCAGCAGCTTGAACGGGCCGAGCTCCTACAATGAGCAGTTCTTC
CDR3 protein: CASSLNGPSSYNEQFF

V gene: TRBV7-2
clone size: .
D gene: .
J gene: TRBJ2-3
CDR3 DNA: TGTGCCAGCAGCCCTGGCTTTTTCACAGATACGCAGTATTTT
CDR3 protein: CASSPGFFTDTQYF

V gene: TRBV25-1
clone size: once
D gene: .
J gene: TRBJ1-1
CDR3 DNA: TGTGCCAGCAGTGAATATAGGGGTTCCACTGAAGCTTTCTTT
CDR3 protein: CASSEYRGSTEAFF

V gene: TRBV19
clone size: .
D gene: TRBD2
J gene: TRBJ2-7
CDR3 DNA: TGTGCCAGTAGTACCCCGGGACTAGCGGGCGAGCAGTACTTC
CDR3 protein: CASSTPGLAGEQYF

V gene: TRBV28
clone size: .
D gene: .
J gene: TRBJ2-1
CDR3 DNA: TGTGCCAGCAGCCCCGTACGGTACAATGAGCAGTTCTTC
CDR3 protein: CASSPVRYNEQFF

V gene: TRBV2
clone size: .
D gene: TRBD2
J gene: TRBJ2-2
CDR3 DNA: TGTGCCAGCAGTGAATTAGGGACTAGCGGGAGGGCCGGTTTCGCCGGGGAGCTGTTTTTT
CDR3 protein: CASSELGTSGRAGFAGELFF

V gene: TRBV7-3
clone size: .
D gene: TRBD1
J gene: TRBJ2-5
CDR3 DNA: TGTGCCAGCAGCTCTTCCGGGACAGGGTCGGAGACCCAGTACTTC
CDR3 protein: CASSSSGTGSETQYF

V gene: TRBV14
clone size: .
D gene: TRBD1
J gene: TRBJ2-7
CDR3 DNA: TGTGCCAGCAGGGGACAGGGCGGCGAGCAGTACTTC
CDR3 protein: CASRGQGGEQYF

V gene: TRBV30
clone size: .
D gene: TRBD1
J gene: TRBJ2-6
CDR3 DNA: TGTGCCTGGAGTGTATATGGAGGGGACAGGGGGACCTCTGGGGCCAACGTCCTGACTTTC
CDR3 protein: CAWSVYGGDRGTSGANVLTF

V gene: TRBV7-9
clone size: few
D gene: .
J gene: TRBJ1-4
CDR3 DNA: TGTGCCAGCAGCCCTGGGAGAGAGAATGAAAAACTGTTTTTT
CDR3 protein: CASSPGRENEKLFF

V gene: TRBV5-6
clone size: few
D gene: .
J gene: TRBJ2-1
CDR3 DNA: TGTGCCAGCAGCTTGGCCTGGGGTGGTGAGCAGTTCTTC
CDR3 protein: CASSLAWGGEQFF

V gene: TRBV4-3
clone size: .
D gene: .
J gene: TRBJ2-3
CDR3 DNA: TGCGCCAGCAGCCAAGAGGAGCGGGTGGGATATTGGCAGTATTTT
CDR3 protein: CASSQEERVGYWQYF

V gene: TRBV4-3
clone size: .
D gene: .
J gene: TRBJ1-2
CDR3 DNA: TGCGCCAGCAGCCATCCCGGGACGAAAGCCTATGGCTACACCTTC
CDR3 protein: CASSHPGTKAYGYTF

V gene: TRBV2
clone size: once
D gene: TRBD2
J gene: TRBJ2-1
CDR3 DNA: TGTGCCAGCAGTGAACTGAGCGGGAGATTTCGCAATGAGCAGTTCTTC
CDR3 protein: CASSELSGRFRNEQFF

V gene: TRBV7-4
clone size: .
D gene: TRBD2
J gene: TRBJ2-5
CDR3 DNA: TGTGCCAGCAGCTTAGTTCCGGGACTAGCGGGATGTGAGGAGACCCAGTACTTC
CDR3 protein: CASSLVPGLAGCEETQYF

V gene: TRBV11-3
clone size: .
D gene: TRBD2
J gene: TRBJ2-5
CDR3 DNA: TGTGCCAGCAGCCTAGGCCCGACTAGCGGAGAGACCCAGTACTTC
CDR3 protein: CASSLGPTSGETQYF

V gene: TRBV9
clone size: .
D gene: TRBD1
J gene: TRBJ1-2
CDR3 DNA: TGCGCCAGCAGCGCAGGGACAGGCAAGGTCGATGGCTACACCTTC
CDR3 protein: CASSAGTGKVDGYTF

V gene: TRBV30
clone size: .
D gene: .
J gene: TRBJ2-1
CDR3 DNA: TGTGCCTGGAGCTCGCGGGCGGGAGCGGAGGGGGGTGAGCAGTTCTTC
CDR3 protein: CAWSSRAGAEGGEQFF

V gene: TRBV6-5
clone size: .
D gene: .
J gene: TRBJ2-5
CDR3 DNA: TGTGCCAGCAGTTACTCGACCGGTCAAGAGACCCAGTACTTC
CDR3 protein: CASSYSTGQETQYF

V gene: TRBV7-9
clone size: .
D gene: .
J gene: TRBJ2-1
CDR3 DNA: TGTGCCAGCAGCCCCGGGAGAATGAGCTCCTACAATGAGCAGTTCTTC
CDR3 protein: CASSPGRMSSYNEQFF

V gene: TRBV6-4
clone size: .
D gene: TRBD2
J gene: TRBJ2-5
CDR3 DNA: TGTGCCAGCAGTGAATCGAGCGGGAGGGGAGAGACCCAGTACTTC
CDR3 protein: CASSESSGRGETQYF

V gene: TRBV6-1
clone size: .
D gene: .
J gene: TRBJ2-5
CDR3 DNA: TGTGCCAGCAGTGACCCAAGGAGACGGGAGACCCAGTACTTC
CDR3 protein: CASSDPRRRETQYF

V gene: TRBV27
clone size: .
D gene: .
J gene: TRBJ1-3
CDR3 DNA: TGTGCCAGCAGAGGCACCTCTGGAAACACCATATATTTT
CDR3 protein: CASRGTSGNTIYF

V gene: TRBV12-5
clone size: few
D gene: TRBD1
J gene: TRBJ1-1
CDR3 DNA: TGTGCTAGTGGTTTGGGGACAGGGCCGAAGGGGACTGAAGCTTTCTTT
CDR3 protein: CASGLGTGPKGTEAFF

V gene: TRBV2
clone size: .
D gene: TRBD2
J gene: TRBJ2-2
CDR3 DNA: TGTGCCAGCAAGGCGGGACTAGCGGGAACCGGGGAGCTGTTTTTT
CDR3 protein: CASKAGLAGTGELFF